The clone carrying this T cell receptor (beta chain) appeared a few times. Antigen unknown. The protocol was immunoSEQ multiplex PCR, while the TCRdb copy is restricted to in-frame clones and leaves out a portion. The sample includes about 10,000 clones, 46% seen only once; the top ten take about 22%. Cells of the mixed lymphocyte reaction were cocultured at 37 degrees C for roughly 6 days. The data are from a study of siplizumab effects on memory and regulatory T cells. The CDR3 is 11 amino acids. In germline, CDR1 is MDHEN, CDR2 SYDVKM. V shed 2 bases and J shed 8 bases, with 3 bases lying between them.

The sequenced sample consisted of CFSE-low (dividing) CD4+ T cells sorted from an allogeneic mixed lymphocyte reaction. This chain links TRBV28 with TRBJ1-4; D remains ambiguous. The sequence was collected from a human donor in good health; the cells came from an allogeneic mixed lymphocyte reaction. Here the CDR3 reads CASSLREKLFF. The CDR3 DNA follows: TGTGCCAGCAGTTTAAGGGAAAAACTGTTTTTT.